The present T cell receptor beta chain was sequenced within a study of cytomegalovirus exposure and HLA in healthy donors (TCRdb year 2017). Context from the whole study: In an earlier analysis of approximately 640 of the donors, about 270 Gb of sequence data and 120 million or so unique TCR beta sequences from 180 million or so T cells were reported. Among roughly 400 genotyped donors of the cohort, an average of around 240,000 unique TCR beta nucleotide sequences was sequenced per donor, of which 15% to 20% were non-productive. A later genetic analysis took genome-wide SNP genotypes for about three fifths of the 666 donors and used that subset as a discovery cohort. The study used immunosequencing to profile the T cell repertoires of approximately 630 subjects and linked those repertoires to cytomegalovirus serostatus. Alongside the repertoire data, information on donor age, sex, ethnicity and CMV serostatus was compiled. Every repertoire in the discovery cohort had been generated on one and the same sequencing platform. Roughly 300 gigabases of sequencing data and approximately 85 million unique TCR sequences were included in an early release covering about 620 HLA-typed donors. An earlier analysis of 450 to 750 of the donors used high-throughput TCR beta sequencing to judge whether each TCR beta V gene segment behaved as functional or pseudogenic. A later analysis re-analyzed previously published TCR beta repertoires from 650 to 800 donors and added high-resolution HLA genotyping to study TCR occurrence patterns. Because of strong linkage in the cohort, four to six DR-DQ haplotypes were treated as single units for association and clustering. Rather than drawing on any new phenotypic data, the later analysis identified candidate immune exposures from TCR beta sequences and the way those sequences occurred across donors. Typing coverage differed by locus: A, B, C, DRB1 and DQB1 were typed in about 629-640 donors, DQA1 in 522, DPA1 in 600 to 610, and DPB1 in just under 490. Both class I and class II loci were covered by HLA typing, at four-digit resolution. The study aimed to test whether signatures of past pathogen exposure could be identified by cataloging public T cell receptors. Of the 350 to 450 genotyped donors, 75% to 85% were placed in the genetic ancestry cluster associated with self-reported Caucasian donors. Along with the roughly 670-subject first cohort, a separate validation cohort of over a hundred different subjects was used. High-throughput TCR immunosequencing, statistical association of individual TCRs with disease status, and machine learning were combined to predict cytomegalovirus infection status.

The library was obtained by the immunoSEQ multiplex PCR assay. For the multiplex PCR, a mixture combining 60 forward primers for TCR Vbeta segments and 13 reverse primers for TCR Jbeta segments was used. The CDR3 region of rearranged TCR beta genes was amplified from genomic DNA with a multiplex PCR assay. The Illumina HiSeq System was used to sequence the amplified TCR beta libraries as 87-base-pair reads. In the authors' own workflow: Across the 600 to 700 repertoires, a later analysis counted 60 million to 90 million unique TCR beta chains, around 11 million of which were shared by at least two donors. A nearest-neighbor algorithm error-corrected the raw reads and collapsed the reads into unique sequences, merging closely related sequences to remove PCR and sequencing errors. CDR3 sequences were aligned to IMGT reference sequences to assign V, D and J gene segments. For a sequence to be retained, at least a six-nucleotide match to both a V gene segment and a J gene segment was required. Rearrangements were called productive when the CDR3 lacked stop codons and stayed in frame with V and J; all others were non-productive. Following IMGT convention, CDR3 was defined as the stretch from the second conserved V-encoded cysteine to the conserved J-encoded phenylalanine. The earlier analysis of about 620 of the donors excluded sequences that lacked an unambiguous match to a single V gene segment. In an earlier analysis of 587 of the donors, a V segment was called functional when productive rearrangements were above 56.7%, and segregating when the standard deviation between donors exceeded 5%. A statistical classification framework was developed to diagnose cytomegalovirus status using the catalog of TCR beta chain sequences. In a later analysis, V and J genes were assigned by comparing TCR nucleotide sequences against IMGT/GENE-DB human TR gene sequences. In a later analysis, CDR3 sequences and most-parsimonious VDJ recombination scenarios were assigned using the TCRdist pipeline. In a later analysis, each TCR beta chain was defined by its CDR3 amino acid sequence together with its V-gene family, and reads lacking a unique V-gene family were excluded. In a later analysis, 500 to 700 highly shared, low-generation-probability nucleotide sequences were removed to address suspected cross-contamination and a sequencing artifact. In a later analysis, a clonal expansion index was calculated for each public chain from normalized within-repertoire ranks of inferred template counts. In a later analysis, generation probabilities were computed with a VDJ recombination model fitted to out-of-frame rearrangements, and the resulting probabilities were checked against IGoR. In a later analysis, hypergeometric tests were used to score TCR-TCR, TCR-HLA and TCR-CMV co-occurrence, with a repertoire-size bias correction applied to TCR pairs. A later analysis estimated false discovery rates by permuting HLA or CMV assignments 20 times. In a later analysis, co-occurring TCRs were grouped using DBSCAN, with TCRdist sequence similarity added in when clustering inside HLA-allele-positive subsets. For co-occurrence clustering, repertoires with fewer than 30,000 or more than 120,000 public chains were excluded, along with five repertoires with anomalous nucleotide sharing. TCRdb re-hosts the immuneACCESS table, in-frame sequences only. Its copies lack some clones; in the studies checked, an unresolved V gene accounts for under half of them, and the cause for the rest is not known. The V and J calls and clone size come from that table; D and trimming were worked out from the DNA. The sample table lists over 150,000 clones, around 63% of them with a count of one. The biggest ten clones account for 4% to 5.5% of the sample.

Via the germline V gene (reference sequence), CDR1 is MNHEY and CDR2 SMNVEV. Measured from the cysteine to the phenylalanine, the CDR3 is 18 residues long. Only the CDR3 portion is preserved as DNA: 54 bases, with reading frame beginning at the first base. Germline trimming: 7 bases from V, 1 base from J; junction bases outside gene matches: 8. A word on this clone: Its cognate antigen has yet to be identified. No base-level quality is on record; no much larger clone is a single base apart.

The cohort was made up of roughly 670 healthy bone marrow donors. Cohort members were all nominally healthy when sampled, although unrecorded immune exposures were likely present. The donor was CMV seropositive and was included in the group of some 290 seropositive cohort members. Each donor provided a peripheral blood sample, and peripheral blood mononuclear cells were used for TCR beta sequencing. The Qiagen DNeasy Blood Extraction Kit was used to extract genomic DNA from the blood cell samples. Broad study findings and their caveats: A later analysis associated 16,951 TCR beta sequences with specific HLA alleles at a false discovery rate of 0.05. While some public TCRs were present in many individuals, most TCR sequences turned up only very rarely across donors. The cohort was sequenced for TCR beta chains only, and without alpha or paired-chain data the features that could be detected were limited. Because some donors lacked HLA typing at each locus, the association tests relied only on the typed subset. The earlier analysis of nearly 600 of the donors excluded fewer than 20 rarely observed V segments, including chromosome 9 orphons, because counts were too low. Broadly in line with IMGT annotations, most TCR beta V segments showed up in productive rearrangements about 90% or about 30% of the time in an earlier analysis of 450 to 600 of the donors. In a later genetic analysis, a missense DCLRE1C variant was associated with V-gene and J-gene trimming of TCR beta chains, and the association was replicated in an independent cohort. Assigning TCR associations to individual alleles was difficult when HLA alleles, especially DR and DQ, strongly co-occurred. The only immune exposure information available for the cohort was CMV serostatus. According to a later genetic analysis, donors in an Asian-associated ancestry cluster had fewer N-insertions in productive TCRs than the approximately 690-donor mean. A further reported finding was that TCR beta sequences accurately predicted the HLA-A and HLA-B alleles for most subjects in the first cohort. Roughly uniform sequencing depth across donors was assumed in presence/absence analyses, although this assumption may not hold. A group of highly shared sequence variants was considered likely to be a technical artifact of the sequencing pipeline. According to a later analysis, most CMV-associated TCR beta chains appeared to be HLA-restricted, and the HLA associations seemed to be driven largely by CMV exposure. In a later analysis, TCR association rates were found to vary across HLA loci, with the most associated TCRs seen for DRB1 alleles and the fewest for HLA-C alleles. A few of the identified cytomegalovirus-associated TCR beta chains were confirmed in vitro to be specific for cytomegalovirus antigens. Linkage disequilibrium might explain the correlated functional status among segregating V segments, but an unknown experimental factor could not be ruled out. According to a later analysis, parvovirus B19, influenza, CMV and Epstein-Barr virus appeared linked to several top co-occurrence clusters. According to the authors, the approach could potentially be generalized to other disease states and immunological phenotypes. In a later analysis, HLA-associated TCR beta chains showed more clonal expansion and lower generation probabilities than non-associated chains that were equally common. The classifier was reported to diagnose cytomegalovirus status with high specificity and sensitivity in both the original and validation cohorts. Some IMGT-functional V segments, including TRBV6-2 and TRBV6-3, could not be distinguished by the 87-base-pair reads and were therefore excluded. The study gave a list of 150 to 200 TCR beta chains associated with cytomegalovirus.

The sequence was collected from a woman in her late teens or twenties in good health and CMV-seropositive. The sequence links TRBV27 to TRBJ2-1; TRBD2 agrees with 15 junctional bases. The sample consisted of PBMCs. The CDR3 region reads CASTNRTSGRGSYNEQFF. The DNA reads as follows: TGTGCCAGCACCAACCGGACTAGCGGGAGGGGGTCCTACAATGAGCAGTTCTTC.